The next 30 T cell receptor beta chains were all read from a single sample in a study of blood T cell repertoires in COVID-19. The method was immunoSEQ multiplex PCR; TCRdb's version includes in-frame clones alone and lacks a portion of them. The data contain 200,000 to 300,000 clones, around 89% of them seen just once; the ten biggest clones take up about 2.3%. The sequenced sample consisted of PBMCs or T cells enriched from blood (not recorded which). These receptors were obtained from a woman in her thirties or forties with acute COVID-19.

The chain employs TRBV19 and TRBJ1-1; the match to TRBD1 covers 7 bases. This CDR3 contains 17 residues. Looked up from germline, CDR1 is LNHDA and CDR2 is SQIVND (reference sequence). Trimming cost V 7 bases and J 3 bases; bases outside gene matches: 17. CDR3 loop: CASILHRDRGLDTEAFF. The CDR3 DNA sequence: TGTGCCAGTATTCTCCACCGGGACAGAGGGCTGGACACTGAAGCTTTCTTT.

The table lists this clone with a count of one. This sample also contains other DNA sequences that code for the same CDR3. The chain joins TRBV25-1 to TRBJ1-5; a possible D gene is TRBD1 (6 bases). V dropped 2 bases and J dropped 1 base, with 6 bases sitting between them. The CDR3 is 14 residues long. CDR1 and CDR2 from the germline V gene are MGHDK and SYGVNS. CDR3 amino acids: CASSEQGSNQPQHF. The CDR3 DNA is TGTGCCAGCAGTGAACAGGGGAGCAATCAGCCCCAGCATTTT.

The chain combines TRBV6-5 with TRBJ1-2; 8 positions agree with TRBD1. CDR3 length: 15 residues. With 6 bases clipped from V and 5 bases from J, the junction kept 11 bases outside the gene matches. From germline, CDR1 is MNHEY and CDR2 SVGAGI. The CDR3 is CASSLTGGDLYGYTF. CDR3 DNA sequence: TGTGCCAGCAGCCTTACAGGGGGAGACTTGTATGGCTACACCTTC.

Here the CDR3 DNA reads TGTGCCAGCAGCGCGAGGGTCGGAGGCTACACCTTC. Protein: CASSARVGGYTF. V gene TRBV7-9 combines with J gene TRBJ1-2; D gene ambiguous. V gave up 5 bases and J gave up 8 bases, with 12 bases separating them. Looked up from germline, CDR1 is SEHNR and CDR2 is FQNEAQ (reference sequence). This CDR3 contains 12 residues.

This chain connects TRBV7-9 to TRBJ1-1; D is unresolved. The CDR3 is made up of 16 amino acids. V lost 2 bases and J lost 0, with 13 bases in between. Germline-derived CDR1 and CDR2 are SEHNR and FQNEAQ (reference sequence). CDR3 sequence reads: CASSLSGQRLNTEAFF. DNA for the CDR3: TGTGCCAGCAGCTTAAGCGGGCAGAGATTGAACACTGAAGCTTTCTTT.

The V gene is TRBV7-7, the J gene TRBJ2-7; 9 nucleotides match TRBD1. This CDR3 has 15 residues. V gave up 5 bases and J gave up 5 bases; unmatched junction bases: 10. From germline, CDR1 is SSHAT and CDR2 FNYEAQ (reference sequence). Here the CDR3 reads CASSPTGGGMNEQYF. In DNA, the CDR3 is TGTGCCAGCAGCCCCACAGGGGGCGGTATGAACGAGCAGTACTTC.

Worth noting for this clone: This sample includes further DNA sequences coding for the same CDR3. The rearrangement joins TRBV6-5 to TRBJ1-1, with 7 bases identical to TRBD1. V was pared by 2 bases and J by 5 bases, with 2 bases of the junction left unmatched. The CDR3 consists of 13 residues. CDR1 is MNHEY and CDR2 is SVGAGI in the germline V gene. The chain's CDR3 is CASSYPGGTEAFF. The CDR3 DNA follows: TGTGCCAGCAGTTACCCAGGGGGGACTGAAGCTTTCTTT.

The chain recombines TRBV19 with TRBJ1-1; 7 bases match TRBD1. In germline, CDR1 is LNHDA, CDR2 SQIVND (reference sequence). V lost 5 bases to trimming and J lost 5 bases; unmatched junction nucleotides: 17. The CDR3 spans 17 residues. CDR3 sequence reads: CASSPFSNTGVQTEAFF. The DNA of the CDR3 is TGTGCCAGTAGTCCCTTTTCCAATACAGGGGTTCAGACTGAAGCTTTCTTT. The entire variable domain, with the rest obtained from reference TRBV19 and TRBJ1-1, is as follows: DGGITQSPKYLFRKEGQNVTLSCEQNLNHDAMYWYRQDPGQGLRLIYYSQIVNDFQKGDIAEGYSVSREKKESFPLTVTSAQKNPTAFYLCASSPFSNTGVQTEAFFGQGTRLTVV.

The chain carries TRBV5-5 and TRBJ1-4; D might be TRBD1 (6 bases). Germline CDR1 SGHKS, CDR2 YYEKEE (reference sequence). This CDR3 is built from 15 residues. V was cut by 4 bases and J by 3 bases, with 13 bases left in between. DNA of the CDR3: TGTGCCAGCAGCCCGAGGACAGTAGCTAATGAAAAACTGTTTTTT. Translation: CASSPRTVANEKLFF.

This chain links TRBV5-6 with TRBJ1-1, with a possible D match to TRBD1 (5 bases). The V end was cut by 1 base, the J end by 0 bases, with 19 bases between. Germline lookup yields CDR1 SGHDT and CDR2 YYEEEE. The CDR3 contains 18 residues. The CDR3 nucleotides read TGTGCCAGCAGCTTGCGTCCCGGGGTGGGGGGTATGAACACTGAAGCTTTCTTT. It codes for CASSLRPGVGGMNTEAFF. Drawing the rest from reference TRBV5-6 and TRBJ1-1, the complete variable domain is DAGVTQSPTHLIKTRGQQVTLRCSPKSGHDTVSWYQQALGQGPQFIFQYYEEEERQRGNFPDRFSGHQFPNYSSELNVNALLLGDSALYLCASSLRPGVGGMNTEAFFGQGTRLTVV.

The chain links TRBV11-2 to TRBJ1-6; D ambiguous. In germline, CDR1 is SGHAT, CDR2 FQNNGV. CDR3 size: 17 residues. V lost 4 bases and J lost 4, with 17 bases in between. This CDR3 is CASSSRAADLYNSPLHF. The CDR3 bases are TGTGCCAGCAGCTCGAGGGCCGCGGACTTATATAATTCACCCCTCCACTTT.

The chain recombines TRBV6-6 with TRBJ2-1; 9 bases match TRBD1. CDR3 length: 12 residues. Germline V gene lookup returns CDR1 MNHNY and CDR2 SVGAGI (reference sequence). J lost 14 bases, V lost 5 bases, and 7 bases had no gene match. The CDR3 sequence: CASSTRDRVEFF. Written as DNA, the CDR3 is TGTGCCAGCAGTACGAGGGACAGGGTTGAGTTCTTC.

V is TRBV5-1 and J is TRBJ2-1, with a weak D call TRBD1 (5 bases). The ends were cut back, 5 bases at V and 4 bases at J, with 16 bases in the middle. Per the germline V gene, CDR1 is SGHRS and CDR2 is YFSETQ. This CDR3 has 15 amino acids. The CDR3 here is CASRLTAQNYNEQFF. Here the CDR3 DNA reads TGCGCCAGCAGGCTGACAGCTCAGAATTACAATGAGCAGTTCTTC.

The genes are TRBV12-3 or TRBV12-4 and TRBJ1-3, with 7 bases identical to TRBD1. Trimming took 6 bases from V and 8 from J; bases not matched to a gene: 7. This CDR3 is built from 13 residues. CDR3: CASRKTGTDTIYF. In DNA form, the CDR3 reads TGTGCCAGCAGGAAGACAGGGACCGACACCATATATTTT.

The chain uses TRBV5-1 and TRBJ1-4, with a possible D match to TRBD1 (6 bases). The CDR3 totals 14 residues. The V gene's germline CDR1 is SGHRS and CDR2 YFSETQ. V was pared by 3 bases and J by 7 bases, with 13 bases between. CDR3 amino acids: CASSSGGPGEKLFF. The CDR3 nucleotides are TGCGCCAGCAGCTCGGGGGGGCCTGGTGAAAAACTGTTTTTT.

The chain couples TRBV6-5 to TRBJ1-2; 7 nucleotides line up with TRBD1. Trimming took 7 bases from V and 1 from J; bases not matched to a gene: 6. Germline values: CDR1 MNHEY, CDR2 SVGAGI. The CDR3 runs 14 residues. The DNA for the CDR3 is TGTGCCAGCATTAGAGGGGACAGTAACTATGGCTACACCTTC. Its protein product is CASIRGDSNYGYTF.

This clone came up once. The chain is built from TRBV9 and TRBJ1-3, with 7 bases lining up with TRBD1. This CDR3 region has 16 residues. J gave up 1 base and V 2 bases, and 6 bases lay outside the gene matches. CDR1 is SGDLS, CDR2 YYNGEE, per germline. The CDR3 nucleotides are TGTGCCAGCAGCGTCAGGGCGACAGGGTCTGGAAACACCATATATTTT. As protein: CASSVRATGSGNTIYF.

This clone has just one count. The CDR3 DNA reads TGCAGCGTCGCCCGAGGCCAAGAGACCCAGTACTTC. This encodes CSVARGQETQYF. The chain is built from TRBV29-1 and TRBJ2-5; D is undetermined. CDR1 SQVTM and CDR2 ANQGSEA come from the germline V gene. The CDR3 is 12 amino acids. The V gene lost 6 bases and the J gene lost 1 base, with 9 bases spanning the gap.

J is TRBJ2-3 and V is TRBV5-1; maybe TRBD1 (6 bases). Trimming removed 5 bases at V and 7 bases at J, with 14 bases between. The CDR3 consists of 13 residues. The germline CDR1 and CDR2 sequences are SGHRS and YFSETQ. As DNA, the CDR3 is TGCGCCAGCAGTCTTTTACAGGGATATACGCAGTATTTT. This gives the protein CASSLLQGYTQYF.

This clone was counted only a few times. The CDR3 spells CASSLGQGGGYTF. CDR3 nucleotides: TGTGCCAGCTCCTTGGGACAGGGTGGTGGCTACACCTTC. V is TRBV6-5 and J is TRBJ1-2; 9 nucleotides agree with TRBD1. Germline CDR1 is MNHEY and CDR2 is SVGAGI. Trimming took 8 bases from V and 7 from J; bases not matched to a gene: 8. The CDR3 has 13 amino acids.

V and J are TRBV7-8 and TRBJ2-2, with TRBD2 matching 10 bases. In germline, CDR1 is SGHVS, CDR2 FQNEAQ. There are 18 residues in the CDR3. The J segment lost 5 bases and the V segment lost 2 bases, leaving 11 bases of the junction unmatched. Written as DNA, the CDR3 is TGTGCCAGCAGCTTATGGCTAGCGGGGGCCGGGTGGACCGGGGAGCTGTTTTTT. This codes for CASSLWLAGAGWTGELFF. The full variable domain, in which reference TRBV7-8 and TRBJ2-2 provide the parts outside the CDR3, is GAGVSQSPRYKVAKRGQDVALRCDPISGHVSLFWYQQALGQGPEFLTYFQNEAQLDKSGLPSDRFFAERPEGSVSTLKIQRTQQEDSAVYLCASSLWLAGAGWTGELFFGEGSRLTVL.

This clone was seen once. The V call is TRBV24-1, the J call TRBJ1-5; TRBD1 matches 8 bases. The V gene end was trimmed by 3 bases and the J gene end by 5 bases; junction bases not matched to a gene: 14. This CDR3 spans 18 amino acids. Germline lookup yields CDR1 KGHDR and CDR2 SFDVKD. CDR3 sequence: CATSDRIQGATDYQPQHF. CDR3 bases: TGTGCCACCAGTGATCGTATCCAGGGGGCTACAGACTATCAGCCCCAGCATTTT.

The genes are TRBV9 and TRBJ1-2; TRBD1 aligns across 7 bases. The ends lost 7 bases at V and 8 bases at J; junction bases unmatched: 11. The CDR3 sequence is 13 residues long. CDR1 SGDLS and CDR2 YYNGEE come from the germline V gene. CDR3 nucleotide sequence: TGTGCCAGCGGACGGACAGGAGGTCTAGGCTACACCTTC. It encodes CASGRTGGLGYTF.

DNA for the CDR3: TGTGCCAGCAGCTCGGGACTCGGGGGAGGTTATGAGCAGTTCTTC. Translated: CASSSGLGGGYEQFF. V is TRBV9 and J is TRBJ2-1; TRBD2 is a possible D gene (6 bases). Per the germline V gene, CDR1 is SGDLS and CDR2 is YYNGEE. V lost 4 bases and J 8 bases, leaving 19 bases between the germline ends. The CDR3 is made up of 15 amino acids.

CDR3 coding DNA: TGTGCCAGCAGCTTGGGACAGGGGAGCACAGATACGCAGTATTTT. This encodes CASSLGQGSTDTQYF. The chain couples TRBV5-4 to TRBJ2-3; TRBD1 matches 8 bases. Germline loops: CDR1 SGHNT, CDR2 YYREEE (reference sequence). The junction had 0 bases not matched to a gene; V was cut back by 0 bases and J by 0 bases. This CDR3 spans 15 amino acids.

The rearrangement uses TRBV15 and TRBJ2-5; perhaps TRBD2 as D (5 bases). The V gene's germline CDR1 is LNHNV and CDR2 YYDKDF (reference sequence). V lost 8 bases to trimming and J lost 5 bases, with 15 bases between them. The CDR3 covers 13 residues. This chain's CDR3 is CATCPGNGETQYF. In DNA form, the CDR3 reads TGTGCCACCTGCCCGGGGAACGGGGAGACCCAGTACTTC. Full variable domain (remainder filled in from reference TRBV15 and TRBJ2-5): DAMVIQNPRYQVTQFGKPVTLSCSQTLNHNVMYWYQQKSSQAPKLLFHYYDKDFNNEADTPDNFQSRRPNTSFCFLDIRSPGLGDTAMYLCATCPGNGETQYFGPGTRLLVL.

Here the CDR3 reads CASSQSTGTDIQYF. The CDR3 nucleotides read TGCGCCAGCAGCCAATCGACAGGGACAGACATTCAGTACTTC. The chain links TRBV4-3 to TRBJ2-4, with 7 positions matching TRBD1. This CDR3 comprises 14 residues. Germline assignment: CDR1 LGHNA and CDR2 YSLEER. The junction had 6 bases not matched to a gene; V was cut back by 2 bases and J by 8 bases.

This chain links TRBV6-1 with TRBJ1-2; D not certain. The CDR3 extends over 15 amino acids. CDR1 is MNHNS and CDR2 is SASEGT in the germline V gene. With 3 bases removed from V and 1 base from J, the gap between germline ends came to 12 bases. The CDR3 DNA follows: TGTGCCAGCAGTGAGATGCTCACGAGTAACTATGGCTACACCTTC. It codes for CASSEMLTSNYGYTF.

The chain employs TRBV5-8 and TRBJ2-3; D unclear. The CDR3 is 15 residues long. V was pared by 4 bases and J by 4 bases, with 16 bases between. The germline V gene encodes CDR1 SGHTS and CDR2 YDEGEE. CDR3 sequence reads: CASSRLTGSADTQYF. DNA of the CDR3: TGTGCCAGCAGCCGCTTAACGGGTTCCGCAGATACGCAGTATTTT.

The chain couples TRBV7-9 to TRBJ1-4; perhaps TRBD1 as D (6 bases). Germline lookup yields CDR1 SEHNR and CDR2 FQNEAQ (reference sequence). Trimming cost V 5 bases and J 0 bases, with 13 bases left between them. The CDR3 consists of 16 residues. The CDR3 DNA is TGTGCCAGCAGCCTTGGACAGCGGACAACTAATGAAAAACTGTTTTTT. As protein: CASSLGQRTTNEKLFF.